This T cell receptor beta chain was captured by sequencing in a study of blood T cell repertoires in COVID-19. Study context: Acute and convalescent COVID-19 specimens originated in the United States, Italy and Spain. In each case, the material was cDNA or gDNA derived from T cells, B-cell-depleted T cells, or PBMCs.

Per the study methods: Reference gene primer amplification in the assay estimated nucleated cell counts. Produced via immunoSEQ multiplex PCR; TCRdb's table is partial and in-frame only. The V and J calls and clone size come from that table; D and trimming were worked out from the DNA. The data show 25,000 to 35,000 clones, approximately 91% seen once. This clone was counted once. The CDR3 totals 15 residues. CDR1 is SGDLS, CDR2 YYNGEE, per germline. V lost 1 base and J lost 1; bases outside the gene matches: 0. Source material: peripheral blood. The chain employs TRBV9 and TRBJ2-2, with TRBD2 identical over 8 bases. This clonotype was obtained from a human donor in a cohort sampled during active COVID-19. The CDR3 nucleotides are TGTGCCAGCAGCGTAACTAGCGGGAACACCGGGGAGCTGTTTTTT. It translates to CASSVTSGNTGELFF.